This T cell receptor beta chain stems from a study of post-analysis software for immune sequencing data. The wider study: Recorded subtypes: relapsing-remitting, secondary progressive, progressive-relapsing; some patients unannotated.

Presence of unique molecular identifiers characterized the TCR beta cDNA libraries. It was from about 0.98 to 11 million T cells that 530,000 or so cDNA molecules came. TCRdb re-called the PCR reads through MiXCR, storing one row per CDR3 protein. The sample includes some 690,000 distinct CDR3 sequences, around 60% of them seen just once. V dropped 6 bases and J dropped 0; count of bases not matched to a gene: 3. The CDR3 runs to 15 residues. Per the germline V gene, CDR1 is MNHNS and CDR2 is SASEGT. The study, taken as a whole, reports: Comparison of patients with controls showed 4 to 6 TRBV segments more frequent in patients, TRBV5-6, TRBV5-1 and TRBV20-1 among them. Among multiple sclerosis patients, normalized Chao1 diversity was significantly below that of controls.

The table lists this clonotype with a few counts. Antigen unknown. The chain couples TRBV6-1 to TRBJ1-5; TRBD1 matches at 9 bases. Sequenced input: blood. This TCR was sampled from a girl aged 2 to 10 with multiple sclerosis. The CDR3 DNA is TGTGCCAGCAGCGGACAGGGGAATAGCAATCAGCCCCAGCATTTT. Translating gives CASSGQGNSNQPQHF.